A single sample is the source of the 17 T cell receptor beta chains below, sequenced in a study of PD-L1 blockade in urothelial cancer (TCRdb year 2017). The library was generated by the immunoSEQ multiplex PCR assay. TCRdb obtained this table from immuneACCESS and retained in-frame rearrangements with V and J assigned. These tables miss some clones; where compared with another copy, unresolved V genes account for less than half of the shortfall, and the remainder is unexplained. Within this sample are 20,000 to 30,000 clones, with roughly 89% of them counted one time only. Of the sample, 2.5% to 3.5% is held by the ten largest clones. The sequencing here drew on PBMCs, taken around atezolizumab (anti-PD-L1) treatment. Every receptor here comes from a man aged 45-65 years with urothelial cancer.

The CDR3 region has the DNA TGTGCCAGTAGTATCGGGCAGGGGGAACTCTACGAGCAGTACTTC. Its protein product is CASSIGQGELYEQYF. The chain joins TRBV19 to TRBJ2-7, with 7 positions matching TRBD1. Germline lookup yields CDR1 LNHDA and CDR2 SQIVND (reference sequence). The V segment lost 3 bases and the J segment 3 bases; nucleotides outside the gene matches: 8. CDR3 length: 15 amino acids.

The V call is TRBV30, the J call TRBJ2-1; D gene uncertain. This CDR3 contains 15 residues. With 2 bases removed from V and 0 bases from J, the gap between germline ends came to 11 bases. Germline V gives CDR1 GTSNPN, CDR2 SVGIG (reference sequence). The CDR3 DNA reads as TGTGCCTGGAGTAATTACTATAGCTCCTACAATGAGCAGTTCTTC. Its translation: CAWSNYYSSYNEQFF.

In this sample, this clone turned up once. The chain has TRBV19 and TRBJ2-2, with D possibly being TRBD2 (6 bases). CDR1 is LNHDA, CDR2 SQIVND, per germline (reference sequence). There are 16 residues in the CDR3. The ends were cut back, 6 bases at V and 2 bases at J, with 16 bases in the middle. The CDR3 region has the DNA TGTGCCAGTAGCCCACTGATAGCGGTAAACACCGGGGAGCTGTTTTTT. It specifies CASSPLIAVNTGELFF.

This clone was found a few times. The chain recombines TRBV5-1 with TRBJ2-1; D ambiguous. V was cut by 0 bases and J by 6 bases, with 10 bases left in between. The CDR3 has 14 amino acids. Germline V gene data show CDR1 as SGHRS and CDR2 as YFSETQ. CDR3 in amino acids: CASSLEPGTNEQFF. The CDR3 nucleotides are TGCGCCAGCAGCTTGGAACCAGGCACCAATGAGCAGTTCTTC.

The chain couples TRBV9 to TRBJ1-4; 7 bases align to TRBD1. The CDR3 is 16 residues long. Germline CDR1 is SGDLS and CDR2 is YYNGEE. V trimming: 3 bases; J trimming: 6 bases; junction bases outside the gene matches: 11. The CDR3: CASSAPTTGNDEKLFF. The CDR3, as DNA: TGTGCCAGCAGCGCACCCACGACAGGGAACGATGAAAAACTGTTTTTT.

The chain employs TRBV9 and TRBJ1-5; 8 bases line up with TRBD1. CDR1 SGDLS and CDR2 YYNGEE come from the germline V gene. The CDR3 has 15 residues. J was trimmed by 4 bases and V by 0 bases; bases with no gene match: 3. The CDR3 sequence: CASSVGGQDNQPQHF. DNA of the CDR3: TGTGCCAGCAGCGTAGGGGGACAGGATAATCAGCCCCAGCATTTT.

Here the CDR3 DNA reads TGTGCCTGGGGACTAGCGGTACCCTACGAGCAGTACTTC. Its protein product is CAWGLAVPYEQYF. The chain is built from TRBV30 and TRBJ2-7, with 10 bases lining up with TRBD2. The V segment lost 5 bases and the J segment 2 bases; nucleotides outside the gene matches: 3. The CDR3 loop spans 13 amino acids. Germline CDR1 GTSNPN, CDR2 SVGIG (reference sequence).

V and J are TRBV7-9 and TRBJ2-4; D is undetermined. Germline V gene data show CDR1 as SEHNR and CDR2 as FQNEAQ (reference sequence). The CDR3 spans 17 residues. V was cut by 2 bases and J by 0 bases, with 14 bases left in between. CDR3 loop: CASSLFLPVLAKNIQYF. CDR3 DNA sequence: TGTGCCAGCAGCTTATTCTTGCCTGTACTAGCCAAAAACATTCAGTACTTC.

The chain has TRBV6-5 and TRBJ2-1; 7 bases match TRBD2. The CDR3 length is 16 residues. Germline V gene lookup returns CDR1 MNHEY and CDR2 SVGAGI. The V and J ends lost 0 bases and 0 bases, in that order; junction bases with no gene match: 2. The CDR3 here is CASSYSGGVSYNEQFF. The CDR3 DNA sequence: TGTGCCAGCAGTTACTCGGGGGGGGTCTCCTACAATGAGCAGTTCTTC.

The V call is TRBV18, the J call TRBJ2-2, with no clear D. CDR3 length equals 15 residues. The V and J ends lost 6 bases and 2 bases respectively, with 13 bases between them. In germline, CDR1 is KGHSH, CDR2 LQKENI. CDR3 residues: CASSQGRGNTGELFF. CDR3 nucleotides: TGTGCCAGCTCCCAAGGCCGCGGAAACACCGGGGAGCTGTTTTTT.

The V gene is TRBV7-8, the J gene TRBJ2-3; TRBD1 matches 10 bases. Unmatched junction bases numbered 3, after V lost 2 bases and J lost 1 base. Germline V gene lookup returns CDR1 SGHVS and CDR2 FQNEAQ. CDR3 length: 16 residues. The CDR3 DNA reads as TGTGCCAGCAGCTTAATCGGGACAGGGGGCACAGATACGCAGTATTTT. Its translation: CASSLIGTGGTDTQYF.

This chain joins TRBV15 and TRBJ2-7, with D maybe TRBD2 (5 bases). Trimming pared 6 bases from V and 5 bases from J, leaving 8 bases between. The CDR3 is 11 amino acids. CDR1 is LNHNV and CDR2 is YYDKDF in the germline V gene (reference sequence). The CDR3 coding sequence is TGTGCCACCAGGGACGGGAACGAGCAGTACTTC. Translation: CATRDGNEQYF.

The rearrangement joins TRBV7-2 to TRBJ2-5; 7 bases are a match to TRBD2. Germline-derived CDR1 and CDR2 are SGHTA and FQGNSA. The trim removed 11 bases at V and 7 bases at J, leaving 13 bases unmatched. This CDR3 has 13 residues. DNA of the CDR3: TGTGCCCAAAGGGAGGGCACTGGTGGGACCCAGTACTTC. Amino acid sequence: CAQREGTGGTQYF. Supplemented by reference TRBV7-2 and TRBJ2-5, the full variable domain reads GAGVSQSPSNKVTEKGKDVELRCDPISGHTALYWYRQSLGQGLEFLIYFQGNSAPDKSGLPSDRFSAERTGGSVSTLTIQRTQQEDSAVYLCAQREGTGGTQYFGPGTRLLVL.

The chain links TRBV12-5 to TRBJ2-5; a possible D gene is TRBD1 (7 bases). The V and J ends lost 4 bases and 9 bases respectively, with 24 bases between them. There are 16 residues in the CDR3. The germline gives CDR1 LGHNT, CDR2 FRNRAP. The CDR3 nucleotides read TGTGCTAGTGGTTCCCCAGGGGGGATTGTCACAATGGCCCAGTACTTC. This codes for CASGSPGGIVTMAQYF.

The chain couples TRBV30 to TRBJ1-3, with D perhaps TRBD1 (5 bases). V was cut by 3 bases and J by 1 base, with 13 bases left in between. The CDR3 is 15 residues long. CDR1 and CDR2 from the germline V gene are GTSNPN and SVGIG (reference sequence). The CDR3: CAWSAPGLSGNTIYF. DNA for the CDR3: TGTGCCTGGAGCGCCCCGGGACTATCTGGAAACACCATATATTTT. Full variable domain (outside the CDR3, taken from reference TRBV30 and TRBJ1-3): SQTIHQWPATLVQPVGSPLSLECTVEGTSNPNLYWYRQAAGRGLQLLFYSVGIGQISSEVPQNLSASRPQDRQFILSSKKLLLSDSGFYLCAWSAPGLSGNTIYFGEGSWLTVV.

The V gene is TRBV10-1, the J gene TRBJ2-1; 16 nucleotides match TRBD2. The CDR3 spans 19 residues. The germline V gene encodes CDR1 WNHNN and CDR2 SYGVQD (reference sequence). The V segment lost 6 bases and the J segment 2 bases; nucleotides outside the gene matches: 10. The CDR3, as DNA: TGCGCCAGCAGCAACCGACCGGGACTAGCGGGGGGGCCCTACAATGAGCAGTTCTTC. It is translated as CASSNRPGLAGGPYNEQFF.

The V gene is TRBV29-1, the J gene TRBJ2-3, with 10 bases identical to TRBD2. The J segment lost 4 bases and the V segment lost 0 bases, leaving 13 bases of the junction unmatched. The CDR3 runs 18 residues. The germline CDR1 and CDR2 sequences are SQVTM and ANQGSEA. Written as DNA, the CDR3 is TGCAGCGTTGAAGATCCGAGGGCCCTTAGCGGGGGGTCAGATACGCAGTATTTT. Translation gives CSVEDPRALSGGSDTQYF.